What follows are 2 T cell receptor beta chains derived from one specimen sequenced in a study of T cells in Graves' hyperthyroidism and ophthalmopathy. RNA transcripts gave rise to amplified TCR beta CDR3 regions. The study used the HTBI primer set for a first-round RT-PCR of the TCR CDR3. Each CDR3 protein gets one entry after TCRdb re-called the multiplex PCR reads with MiXCR. The table shows about 200,000 distinct CDR3 sequences, with approximately 16% occurring only once. Sample: blood. The receptors come from a man aged 35 to 55 with Graves' hyperthyroidism.

Of note for this clonotype: One junction end disagrees with the germline gene, perhaps due to a read error. The DNA for the CDR3 is TGTACCAGCAGTTTGGCAGGGCCCTATGACGTCCTGACTTTC. Translation: CTSSLAGPYDVLTF. V and J are TRBV12-3 or TRBV12-4 and TRBJ2-6, with D tentatively TRBD1 (5 bases). The CDR3 has 14 residues.

This clonotype was seen ten or more times. This chain joins TRBV7-9 and TRBJ2-1, with D unclear. The CDR3 extends over 13 amino acids. Deletions cut 6 bases from V and 0 bases from J, with 6 bases between. The germline V gene has CDR1 SEHNR and CDR2 FQNEAQ (reference sequence). The CDR3 DNA is TGTGCCAGCAGTGACGGCTCCTACAATGAGCAGTTCTTC. This translates into CASSDGSYNEQFF.